These 12 T cell receptor beta chains were all obtained from the same sample, sequenced in a study of T cells after somatic rescue of genetic block. Only in-frame clones appear in the TCRdb table, and some are missing; sequencing was by immunoSEQ multiplex PCR. The sample consists of tens of thousands of clones, more than 80% of them appearing once. The sample was peripheral blood mononuclear cells (PBMCs). The receptors here all came from a woman younger than 35.

This sequence joins TRBV5-1 and TRBJ2-3; 9 bases agree with TRBD1. V shed 1 base and J 2 bases; nucleotides not matched to a gene: 5. Germline CDR1 is SGHRS and CDR2 is YFSETQ. The CDR3 is 16 amino acids. CDR3 loop: CASSLSTGGLTDTQYF. In nucleotides, the CDR3 is TGCGCCAGCAGCTTGTCCACAGGGGGCCTCACAGATACGCAGTATTTT.

J is TRBJ1-1 and V is TRBV13; 12 bases map to TRBD1. This CDR3 contains 17 residues. J gave up 5 bases and V 1 base, and 8 bases lay outside the gene matches. Germline loops: CDR1 PRHDT, CDR2 FYEKMQ (reference sequence). CDR3 residues: CASSLVRDRGLETEAFF. CDR3 DNA sequence: TGTGCCAGCAGCTTAGTCCGGGACAGGGGGCTTGAGACTGAAGCTTTCTTT. Combining the CDR3 with reference TRBV13 and TRBJ1-1 gives the whole variable domain AAGVIQSPRHLIKEKRETATLKCYPIPRHDTVYWYQQGPGQDPQFLISFYEKMQSDKGSIPDRFSAQQFSDYHSELNMSSLELGDSALYFCASSLVRDRGLETEAFFGQGTRLTVV.

V and J are TRBV27 and TRBJ1-5, with D hard to call. Trimming shortened V by 1 base and J by 7 bases, and 11 bases separated the two germline ends. The CDR3 loop spans 14 amino acids. Per the germline V gene, CDR1 is MNHEY and CDR2 is SMNVEV (reference sequence). Here the CDR3 reads CASSLYGVGQPQHF. CDR3 bases: TGTGCCAGCAGTTTATACGGGGTTGGCCAGCCCCAGCATTTT.

The V call is TRBV5-6, the J call TRBJ2-1; D call uncertain. Trimming stripped 0 bases from V and 5 bases from J, with 15 bases between. Germline CDR1 and CDR2: SGHDT and YYEEEE. The CDR3 extends over 16 amino acids. CDR3 DNA sequence: TGTGCCAGCAGCTTGGTCGCCCTCCAGCTGGACAATGAGCAGTTCTTC. The encoded protein is CASSLVALQLDNEQFF.

CDR3 residues: CASSDSDTEREQFF. CDR3 DNA sequence: TGCGCCAGCAGTGACTCGGACACCGAACGTGAGCAGTTCTTC. The chain has TRBV10-1 and TRBJ2-1, with D maybe TRBD1 (5 bases). This CDR3 has 14 residues. Germline V gene sequence: CDR1 WNHNN, CDR2 SYGVQD (reference sequence). Between the trimmed V and J ends, which lost 3 bases and 9 bases, there was a span of 15 bases.

The rearrangement joins TRBV6-1 to TRBJ2-5, with D possibly being TRBD1 (6 bases). The J call may not be correct, given that the DNA end is closer to TRBJ2-7. The CDR3 covers 14 residues. The germline gives CDR1 MNHNS, CDR2 SASEGT. Written as DNA, the CDR3 is TGTGCCAGCAGTGAAGCCGACAGGTACTACGAGCAGTACTTC. Amino acids: CASSEADRYYEQYF.

The rearrangement uses TRBV4-2 and TRBJ2-3; TRBD2 matches 15 bases. V lost 4 bases to trimming and J lost 2 bases; unmatched junction nucleotides: 22. This CDR3 is 23 amino acids long. CDR1 is LGHNA, CDR2 YNFKEQ, per germline. The CDR3 DNA follows: TGTGCCAGCAGCCCAGGGCTGTGGGGGGCGCCGGGACTAGCGGGAGGCGACACAGATACGCAGTATTTT. Its translation: CASSPGLWGAPGLAGGDTDTQYF.

In this sample, this clone turned up many times. CDR3 loop: CASSLGVPGYYGYTF. CDR3 nucleotide sequence: TGTGCCAGCAGTTTAGGGGTTCCAGGGTACTATGGCTACACCTTC. The V call is TRBV28, the J call TRBJ1-2, with a tentative D call TRBD1 (5 bases). Trimming removed 2 bases from V and 3 bases from J, with 13 bases in between. CDR3 length equals 15 residues. Germline CDR1 reads MDHEN; CDR2 reads SYDVKM.

The chain carries TRBV7-9 and TRBJ2-7; possibly TRBD1 or TRBD2 for D (5 bases each). This CDR3 contains 12 residues. Germline-derived CDR1 and CDR2 are SEHNR and FQNEAQ (reference sequence). With 8 bases removed from V and 4 bases from J, the gap between germline ends came to 12 bases. DNA of the CDR3: TGTGCCAGCGGCAGGGAGAGTTACGAGCAGTACTTC. Protein: CASGRESYEQYF.

CDR3 region: CASSTSGKQFF. The CDR3 DNA reads as TGTGCCAGCAGCACCTCCGGCAAGCAGTTCTTC. The J gene is TRBJ2-1, the V gene TRBV28; D ambiguous. CDR1 MDHEN and CDR2 SYDVKM come from the germline V gene. The CDR3 has 11 residues. Trimming cost V 6 bases and J 11 bases, with 11 bases left between them.

The chain employs TRBV4-1 and TRBJ2-5; tentatively, D is TRBD1 (5 bases). In germline, CDR1 is MGHRA, CDR2 YSYEKL. Trimming stripped 4 bases from V and 5 bases from J, with 17 bases between. CDR3 length: 15 residues. CDR3 DNA sequence: TGCGCCAGCAGCCCCCGGGCAGGGTACCTGGAGACCCAGTACTTC. Encoded protein: CASSPRAGYLETQYF.

This chain joins TRBV30 and TRBJ2-1; unclear D gene. Per the germline V gene, CDR1 is GTSNPN and CDR2 is SVGIG (reference sequence). V was pared by 5 bases and J by 5 bases, with 7 bases between. The CDR3 is made up of 11 amino acids. The CDR3 here is CAWSRDNEQFF. The CDR3 coding sequence is TGTGCCTGGTCCCGCGACAATGAGCAGTTCTTC.